One sample yielded the 28 T cell receptor beta chains listed below, sequenced in a study of CD8 T cells in Susac syndrome. Random hexamers primed reverse transcription of about 0.45 to 1 ug RNA. In TCRdb, the immunoSEQ multiplex PCR reads were re-called with MiXCR into one record per CDR3 protein. The sample holds about 76,000 distinct CDR3 sequences; around 93% are singletons and the top ten take 0.35% to 0.55%. Sequences were obtained from CD8+ T cells from PBMCs. The receptors derive from a human donor with Susac syndrome.

This chain connects TRBV2 to TRBJ2-2; TRBD2 agrees at 11 bases. Germline loops: CDR1 SNHLY, CDR2 FYNNEI. Trimming removed 2 bases from V and 5 bases from J; junction bases left unmatched: 4. The CDR3 is 16 residues long. This CDR3 reads CASSEKLAGVTGELFF. In DNA, the CDR3 is TGTGCCAGCAGTGAAAAACTAGCGGGAGTGACCGGGGAGCTGTTTTTT.

The chain joins TRBV27 to TRBJ2-1; 10 bases are shared with TRBD2. This CDR3 is built from 17 residues. Per the germline V gene, CDR1 is MNHEY and CDR2 is SMNVEV (reference sequence). V gave up 1 base and J gave up 2 bases; unmatched junction bases: 5. The CDR3 region has the DNA TGTGCCAGCAGTTTATTTACTAGCGGGATTGCCTACAATGAGCAGTTCTTC. Translating gives CASSLFTSGIAYNEQFF.

This sequence joins TRBV6-2 or TRBV6-3 and TRBJ2-3; D unresolved. CDR3 length: 12 residues. Trimming stripped 6 bases from V and 10 bases from J, with 14 bases between. Germline CDR1 MNHEY, CDR2 SVGEGT. The CDR3 DNA reads TGTGCCAGCAGCCTCGGGTTAGGGTCGCAGTATTTT. Translated, it gives CASSLGLGSQYF.

The chain employs TRBV6-1 and TRBJ2-5; no reliable D call. Germline V gives CDR1 MNHNS, CDR2 SASEGT. Trimming removed 6 bases at V and 4 bases at J, with 9 bases between. CDR3 length: 12 amino acids. The CDR3 sequence is CASSPKRETQYF. CDR3 DNA: TGTGCCAGCAGCCCTAAGAGAGAGACCCAGTACTTC.

The J gene is TRBJ2-1, the V gene TRBV5-1; 10 bases align to TRBD2. The length of the CDR3 is 16 residues. J lost 10 bases, V lost 5 bases, and 15 bases had no gene match. Germline CDR1 and CDR2: SGHRS and YFSETQ. The CDR3: CASRGGLAGDGGEQFF. The CDR3 DNA reads as TGCGCCAGCAGAGGAGGTCTAGCGGGAGACGGAGGGGAGCAGTTCTTC. The full variable domain, completed using reference TRBV5-1 and TRBJ2-1, is KAGVTQTPRYLIKTRGQQVTLSCSPISGHRSVSWYQQTPGQGLQFLFEYFSETQRNKGNFPGRFSGRQFSNSRSEMNVSTLELGDSALYLCASRGGLAGDGGEQFFGPGTRLTVL.

On this clonotype itself: A junction boundary mismatches the germline segment, possibly from a read error. The chain joins TRBV28 to TRBJ2-1; D not resolved. This CDR3 spans 12 amino acids. From germline, CDR1 is MDHEN and CDR2 SYDVKM. The CDR3 region has the DNA TGTGCCAGCACTTTAAGACCCGATTGGCAGTTCTTC. This translates into CASTLRPDWQFF.

The chain recombines TRBV6-1 with TRBJ1-2, with D uncertain. The CDR3 contains 13 residues. CDR1 is MNHNS and CDR2 is SASEGT in the germline V gene. V shed 8 bases and J shed 4 bases, with 14 bases lying between them. The CDR3 here is CASVRMNPYGYTF. The CDR3, as DNA: TGTGCCAGCGTGAGGATGAATCCCTATGGCTACACCTTC.

This clonotype was seen only once. This rearrangement joins TRBV5-1 to TRBJ2-1; 11 bases are shared with TRBD2. The length of the CDR3 is 15 residues. After removal of 3 bases from V and 7 bases from J, the junction contained 6 bases not matched to a gene. Germline V CDR1 and CDR2: SGHRS, YFSETQ. CDR3 region: CASSYSGGAQNEQFF. CDR3 coding DNA: TGCGCCAGCAGCTATAGCGGGGGGGCTCAAAATGAGCAGTTCTTC.

V gene TRBV28 combines with J gene TRBJ1-1; TRBD1 matches 11 bases. CDR1 is MDHEN, CDR2 SYDVKM, per germline. V gave up 10 bases and J gave up 5 bases; unmatched junction bases: 9. This CDR3 comprises 14 residues. The CDR3 sequence: CATGQGAFGTEAFF. The CDR3 nucleotides read TGTGCCACTGGACAGGGGGCTTTCGGGACTGAAGCTTTCTTT. Looking up the rest from reference TRBV28 and TRBJ1-1 gives the full variable domain: DVKVTQSSRYLVKRTGEKVFLECVQDMDHENMFWYRQDPGLGLRLIYFSYDVKMKEKGDIPEGYSVSREKKERFSLILESASTNQTSMYLCATGQGAFGTEAFFGQGTRLTVV.

This clonotype was recorded a few times. The J gene is TRBJ2-5, the V gene TRBV2; the match to TRBD2 covers 7 bases. J lost 2 bases, V lost 5 bases, and 8 bases had no gene match. The CDR3 runs to 15 residues. CDR1 SNHLY and CDR2 FYNNEI come from the germline V gene. The CDR3 DNA follows: TGTGCCAGCAGTCCCAGCTCCGGGAGGCAAGAGACCCAGTACTTC. Translation gives CASSPSSGRQETQYF.

This chain connects TRBV19 to TRBJ1-1; 11 nucleotides align to TRBD1. Germline V gene lookup returns CDR1 LNHDA and CDR2 SQIVND (reference sequence). The V segment lost 4 bases and the J segment 5 bases; nucleotides outside the gene matches: 12. This CDR3 has 17 residues. In DNA form, the CDR3 reads TGTGCCAGTAGTACCTTAGGACAGGGGGCCGGGTGGACTGAAGCTTTCTTT. Amino acid sequence: CASSTLGQGAGWTEAFF.

V is TRBV7-9 and J is TRBJ1-5; a possible D gene is TRBD1 (6 bases). This CDR3 contains 14 residues. Germline V gene lookup returns CDR1 SEHNR and CDR2 FQNEAQ (reference sequence). Trimming removed 5 bases at V and 7 bases at J, with 15 bases between. This CDR3 reads CASSPTGLSQPQHF. The CDR3 bases are TGTGCCAGCAGCCCTACAGGGCTATCCCAGCCCCAGCATTTT.

The rearrangement joins TRBV28 to TRBJ1-1, with a tentative D call TRBD1 (5 bases). Germline V gene sequence: CDR1 MDHEN, CDR2 SYDVKM. The V gene lost 7 bases and the J gene lost 1 base, with 10 bases spanning the gap. The CDR3 is 13 residues long. Here the CDR3 reads CASNRTPNTEAFF. In DNA form, the CDR3 reads TGTGCCAGCAATAGGACACCGAACACTGAAGCTTTCTTT. Variable domain in full (rest from reference TRBV28 and TRBJ1-1): DVKVTQSSRYLVKRTGEKVFLECVQDMDHENMFWYRQDPGLGLRLIYFSYDVKMKEKGDIPEGYSVSREKKERFSLILESASTNQTSMYLCASNRTPNTEAFFGQGTRLTVV.

The chain recombines TRBV28 with TRBJ2-3, with 8 bases fitting TRBD2. V shed 6 bases and J 7 bases; nucleotides not matched to a gene: 18. The CDR3 spans 17 residues. Germline CDR1 and CDR2: MDHEN and SYDVKM. The CDR3 region has the DNA TGTGCCAGCAGCGAACCTCGTGGTAGCGGGAACTCGAATACGCAGTATTTT. Translating gives CASSEPRGSGNSNTQYF.

This chain uses TRBV7-9 with TRBJ2-1; 10 nucleotides match TRBD1. Germline CDR1 and CDR2: SEHNR and FQNEAQ (reference sequence). CDR3 size: 15 residues. The V and J ends lost 5 bases and 7 bases, in that order; junction bases with no gene match: 8. The chain's CDR3 is CASSTPGQGFNEQFF. CDR3 nucleotide sequence: TGTGCCAGCAGCACCCCGGGACAGGGGTTTAATGAGCAGTTCTTC.

This chain uses TRBV3-1 with TRBJ2-1; the match to TRBD2 covers 12 bases. CDR3 length: 15 residues. V shed 4 bases and J 8 bases; nucleotides not matched to a gene: 6. Germline V gene lookup returns CDR1 LGHDT and CDR2 YNNKEL (reference sequence). CDR3 in amino acids: CASSPRTSGVYEQFF. Written as DNA, the CDR3 is TGTGCCAGCAGCCCTCGGACTAGCGGGGTCTATGAGCAGTTCTTC.

The V call is TRBV24-1, the J call TRBJ1-2, with unresolved D. Germline V gives CDR1 KGHDR, CDR2 SFDVKD. V was shortened by 9 bases and J by 4 bases, with 11 bases between the two germline ends. The CDR3 is 12 amino acids. The DNA for the CDR3 is TGTGCCACCTTCAGGTATCTCTATGGCTACACCTTC. It encodes CATFRYLYGYTF.

The chain has TRBV3-1 and TRBJ1-4; D perhaps matches TRBD1 (6 bases). CDR3 length: 15 amino acids. The V and J ends lost 1 base and 8 bases respectively, with 14 bases between them. Germline CDR1 reads LGHDT; CDR2 reads YNNKEL (reference sequence). The CDR3 region is CASSQVGGLGEKLFF. The CDR3 coding sequence is TGTGCCAGCAGCCAAGTAGGGGGGCTTGGAGAAAAACTGTTTTTT.

The count of this clonotype is one. This chain connects TRBV5-1 to TRBJ1-2; D gene uncertain. Per the germline V gene, CDR1 is SGHRS and CDR2 is YFSETQ. V lost 2 bases, J lost 8 bases, and 13 bases lay in between. CDR3 length: 13 residues. The CDR3 sequence is CASSFQGSYGYTF. In DNA, the CDR3 is TGCGCCAGCAGCTTCCAAGGCAGTTACGGCTACACCTTC.

The J gene is TRBJ1-4, the V gene TRBV7-2; 7 bases match TRBD1. Germline V lookup: CDR1 SGHTA, CDR2 FQGNSA. CDR3 length equals 18 residues. The ends lost 0 bases at V and 4 bases at J; junction bases unmatched: 11. CDR3 sequence: CASSLAGQAMDLNEKLFF. The CDR3 DNA sequence: TGTGCCAGCAGCTTAGCCGGACAGGCGATGGATCTTAATGAAAAACTGTTTTTT.

The chain employs TRBV6-5 and TRBJ2-1; possible D gene TRBD2, 5 bases. The CDR3 covers 16 residues. CDR1 and CDR2 from the germline V gene are MNHEY and SVGAGI. V lost 0 bases, J lost 5 bases, and 14 bases lay in between. The CDR3 DNA reads as TGTGCCAGCAGTTACTCTAGCTTTCGGGGTAACAATGAGCAGTTCTTC. Translating it yields CASSYSSFRGNNEQFF.

The genes are TRBV5-4 and TRBJ2-3, with D perhaps TRBD2 (5 bases). The CDR3 contains 16 residues. CDR1 and CDR2 from the germline V gene are SGHNT and YYREEE (reference sequence). Trimming took 0 bases from V and 0 from J, leaving 11 bases between them. For the CDR3, the DNA is TGTGCCAGCAGCTTGGATAATTCGGGGAGCACAGATACGCAGTATTTT. Translation: CASSLDNSGSTDTQYF.

V usage is TRBV10-3 and J usage is TRBJ2-7; D is perhaps TRBD2 (7 bases). Germline assignment: CDR1 ENHRY and CDR2 SYGVKD. Trimming removed 5 bases at V and 3 bases at J, with 14 bases between. This CDR3 comprises 14 residues. CDR3 DNA: TGTGCCATCAGTCCTAACAGGGACTACTACGAGCAGTACTTC. This encodes CAISPNRDYYEQYF.

V and J are TRBV6-2 or TRBV6-3 and TRBJ1-1; possibly TRBD1 for D (6 bases). V shed 5 bases and J shed 1 base, with 14 bases lying between them. The CDR3 sequence is 15 residues long. Per germline, CDR1 MNHEY and CDR2 SVGEGT. Here the CDR3 reads CASSPLTGKNTEAFF. The CDR3 coding sequence is TGTGCCAGCAGTCCACTAACAGGGAAGAACACTGAAGCTTTCTTT.

The V call is TRBV6-1, the J call TRBJ2-1, with 10 bases fitting TRBD2. The CDR3 loop spans 17 amino acids. The V segment lost 7 bases and the J segment 7 bases; nucleotides outside the gene matches: 16. CDR1 and CDR2 from the germline V gene are MNHNS and SASEGT. The CDR3 spells CASTQGSGTSVGNEQFF. CDR3 in DNA: TGTGCCAGCACCCAAGGGTCCGGGACTAGCGTGGGAAATGAGCAGTTCTTC.

The chain uses TRBV12-3 or TRBV12-4 and TRBJ2-2; possible D gene TRBD1, 5 bases. Trimming took off 8 bases at V and 3 bases at J, with 16 bases between the two ends. There are 15 residues in the CDR3. The CDR3 bases are TGTGCCAGCGGGTGGACACATCACGACACCGGGGAGCTGTTTTTT. Its protein product is CASGWTHHDTGELFF.

The chain links TRBV10-3 to TRBJ1-1; 7 positions agree with TRBD1. This CDR3 is built from 17 residues. The V and J ends lost 0 bases and 2 bases, in that order; junction bases with no gene match: 9. The germline V gene has CDR1 ENHRY and CDR2 SYGVKD. The CDR3 DNA follows: TGTGCCATCAGTGAGTCTAGGGTGGACAGGCCCAACACTGAAGCTTTCTTT. Its translation: CAISESRVDRPNTEAFF.

The chain employs TRBV13 and TRBJ1-1; D call uncertain. Germline CDR1 and CDR2: PRHDT and FYEKMQ (reference sequence). There are 12 residues in the CDR3. Trimming removed 5 bases at V and 2 bases at J, with 6 bases between. The CDR3 coding sequence is TGTGCCAGCAGCCCAGAAAACACTGAAGCTTTCTTT. Translating it yields CASSPENTEAFF.